This TCR beta chain was profiled in a study of technical replicates of blood from several donors. CDR3 size: 12 residues. The V gene lost 5 bases and the J gene lost 7 bases, with 11 bases spanning the gap. Per germline, CDR1 SGHAT and CDR2 FQNNGV. Method: immunoSEQ multiplex PCR; TCRdb's copy keeps in-frame clones and lacks some. This table holds roughly 62,000 clones, roughly 90% found once. Sequences were obtained from PBMCs. The chain couples TRBV11-2 to TRBJ1-1; D not certain. This receptor was obtained from a human donor in good health. Some clones in this sample may be carry-over from other donors' samples. The CDR3: CASSPERGEAFF. The CDR3 DNA follows: TGTGCCAGCAGCCCAGAGCGCGGTGAAGCTTTCTTT. The full variable domain, rest sourced from reference TRBV11-2 and TRBJ1-1, is EAGVAQSPRYKIIEKRQSVAFWCNPISGHATLYWYQQILGQGPKLLIQFQNNGVVDDSQLPKDRFSAERLKGVDSTLKIQPAKLEDSAVYLCASSPERGEAFFGQGTRLTVV.